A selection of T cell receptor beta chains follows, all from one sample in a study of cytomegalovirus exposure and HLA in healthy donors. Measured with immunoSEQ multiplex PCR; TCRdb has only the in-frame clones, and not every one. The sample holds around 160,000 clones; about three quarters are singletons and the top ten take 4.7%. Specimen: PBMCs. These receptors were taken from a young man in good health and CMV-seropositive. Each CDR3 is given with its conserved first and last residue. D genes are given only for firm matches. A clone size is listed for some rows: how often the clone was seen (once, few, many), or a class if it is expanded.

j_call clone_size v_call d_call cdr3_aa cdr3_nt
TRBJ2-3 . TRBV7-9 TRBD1 CASSRIGTDLTDTQYF TGTGCCAGCAGCCGGATAGGGACAGACCTCACAGATACGCAGTATTTT
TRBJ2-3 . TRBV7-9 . CASSRGGSGTDTQYF TGTGCCAGCAGCCGAGGGGGTAGCGGCACAGATACGCAGTATTTT
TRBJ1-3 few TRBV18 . CASLPGVGYGNTIYF TGTGCCAGCCTGCCCGGGGTTGGCTATGGAAACACCATATATTTT
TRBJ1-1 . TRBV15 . CATSLQINTEAFF TGTGCCACCAGCCTACAGATAAACACTGAAGCTTTCTTT
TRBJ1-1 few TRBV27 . CASRDRRNTEAFF TGTGCCAGCAGGGATCGGAGGAACACTGAAGCTTTCTTT
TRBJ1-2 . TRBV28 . CASSGPFGYTF TGTGCCAGCAGTGGGCCCTTCGGCTACACCTTC
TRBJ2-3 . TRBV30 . CAWSAQRDTQYF TGTGCCTGGAGTGCCCAGCGGGATACGCAGTATTTT
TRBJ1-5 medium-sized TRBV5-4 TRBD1 CASSPGTGDDQPQHF TGTGCCAGCAGCCCCGGGACAGGGGATGATCAGCCCCAGCATTTT
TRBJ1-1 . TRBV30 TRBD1 CAWGWTGIPTEAFF TGTGCCTGGGGGTGGACAGGGATCCCCACTGAAGCTTTCTTT
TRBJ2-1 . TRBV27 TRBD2 CASSWRGVGNNEQFF TGTGCCAGCAGTTGGCGGGGGGTAGGGAACAATGAGCAGTTCTTC
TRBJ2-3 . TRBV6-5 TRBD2 CAGGGSATDTQYF TGTGCCGGGGGGGGGAGTGCCACAGATACGCAGTATTTT
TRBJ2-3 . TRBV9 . CASSESGGTDTQYF TGTGCCAGCAGCGAAAGCGGTGGCACAGATACGCAGTATTTT
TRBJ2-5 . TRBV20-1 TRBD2 CSAILAGALDF TGCAGTGCTATTCTAGCGGGGGCTTTGGACTTC
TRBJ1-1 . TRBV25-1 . CASSAGYRAVAFF TGTGCCAGCAGTGCGGGGTACAGGGCGGTAGCTTTCTTT
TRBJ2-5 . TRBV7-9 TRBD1 CANSRGTGQETQYF TGTGCCAACAGCAGGGGGACAGGACAAGAGACCCAGTACTTC
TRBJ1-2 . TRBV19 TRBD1 CATIRTGGGYTF TGTGCCACCATCCGGACAGGGGGCGGCTACACCTTC
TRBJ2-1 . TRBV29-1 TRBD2 CSVVPPGGKSYNEQFF TGCAGCGTCGTCCCCCCGGGGGGGAAGTCCTACAATGAGCAGTTCTTC
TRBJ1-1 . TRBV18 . CASSPLGGTEAFF TGTGCCAGCTCACCTCTCGGAGGCACTGAAGCTTTCTTT
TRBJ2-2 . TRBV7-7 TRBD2 CASSVRLASNTGELFF TGTGCTAGCAGCGTACGACTAGCGTCGAACACCGGGGAGCTGTTTTTT
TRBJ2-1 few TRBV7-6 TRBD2 CASSPTSGGGANEQFF TGTGCCAGCAGCCCAACCTCGGGAGGGGGGGCAAATGAGCAGTTCTTC
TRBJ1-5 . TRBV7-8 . CASSPGNPATAGQPQHF TGTGCCAGCAGCCCCGGGAACCCCGCAACCGCTGGTCAGCCCCAGCATTTT
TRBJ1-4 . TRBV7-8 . CASSPKGEKLFF TGTGCCAGCAGCCCTAAGGGGGAAAAACTGTTTTTT
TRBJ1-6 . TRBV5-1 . CASSLGGQGTNSPLHF TGCGCCAGCAGCTTGGGGGGGCAGGGGACAAATTCACCCCTCCACTTT
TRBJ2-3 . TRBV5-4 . CASSSGLRTDTQYF TGTGCCAGCAGCTCAGGGTTACGCACAGATACGCAGTATTTT
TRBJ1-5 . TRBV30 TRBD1 CAWSTTGGPSNQPQHF TGTGCCTGGAGTACGACAGGGGGCCCGAGCAATCAGCCCCAGCATTTT
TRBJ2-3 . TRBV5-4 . CASRALASGTDTQYF TGTGCCAGCAGGGCCCTAGCGTCAGGCACAGATACGCAGTATTTT
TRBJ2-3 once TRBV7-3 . CASSLSRSTDTQYF TGTGCCAGCAGCTTATCGCGCTCTACAGATACGCAGTATTTT
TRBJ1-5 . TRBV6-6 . CASSYPGGGGSQPQHF TGTGCCAGCAGTTACCCCGGGGGGGGAGGTAGTCAGCCCCAGCATTTT
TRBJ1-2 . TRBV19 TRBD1 CATRPPLGQAENSYGYTF TGTGCCACCAGGCCCCCTCTCGGACAGGCAGAAAATTCCTATGGCTACACCTTC
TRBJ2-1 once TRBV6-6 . CASSYTRVGNEQFF TGTGCCAGCAGTTACACGAGGGTTGGGAATGAGCAGTTCTTC
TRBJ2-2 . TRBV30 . CAWTFTNTGELFF TGTGCCTGGACGTTTACGAACACCGGGGAGCTGTTTTTT
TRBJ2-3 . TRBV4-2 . CASSQEGGGRTDTQYF TGTGCCAGCAGCCAAGAGGGGGGAGGCCGCACAGATACGCAGTATTTT
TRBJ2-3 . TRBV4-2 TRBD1 CASSQKTGGRTDTQYF TGTGCCAGCAGCCAAAAGACAGGGGGACGCACAGATACGCAGTATTTT
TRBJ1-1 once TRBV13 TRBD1 CASSAKSRGQGRNTEAFF TGTGCCAGCAGCGCAAAGTCCAGGGGGCAAGGGAGGAACACTGAAGCTTTCTTT
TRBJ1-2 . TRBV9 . CASSPRDTGRDYGYTF TGTGCCAGCAGCCCTCGGGACACCGGGCGTGACTATGGCTACACCTTC
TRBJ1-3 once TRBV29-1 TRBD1 CSVWDRGSYAIYF TGCAGCGTCTGGGACAGGGGGTCGTACGCCATATATTTT
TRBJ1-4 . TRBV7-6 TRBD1 CASRETGDEKLFF TGTGCCAGCAGGGAGACAGGGGACGAAAAACTGTTTTTT
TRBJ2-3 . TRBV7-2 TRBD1 CASSGPGQAATDTQYF TGTGCCAGCAGCGGGCCGGGACAGGCGGCTACAGATACGCAGTATTTT
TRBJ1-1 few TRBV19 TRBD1 CASSTLTGGLEAFF TGTGCCAGTAGTACCCTGACAGGGGGCCTTGAAGCTTTCTTT
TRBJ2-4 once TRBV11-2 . CASSLDRALAKNIQYF TGTGCCAGCAGCTTGGACAGAGCGCTAGCCAAAAACATTCAGTACTTC
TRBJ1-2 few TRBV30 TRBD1 CAWSVLRTGTSGYTF TGTGCCTGGAGTGTACTTAGGACAGGTACCTCTGGCTACACCTTC
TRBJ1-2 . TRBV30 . CAWSVTTGANYGYTF TGTGCCTGGAGTGTAACGACAGGAGCTAACTATGGCTACACCTTC
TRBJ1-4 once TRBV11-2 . CASSFQKEKLFF TGTGCCAGCAGCTTCCAGAAAGAAAAACTGTTTTTT
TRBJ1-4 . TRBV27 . CATRPRVGEKLFF TGTGCCACCCGCCCCAGGGTAGGTGAAAAACTGTTTTTT
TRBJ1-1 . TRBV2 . CASTGTTGLWDTEAFF TGTGCCAGCACCGGGACCACAGGGCTGTGGGACACTGAAGCTTTCTTT
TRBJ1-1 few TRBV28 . CASRSGGRVGNTEAFF TGTGCCAGCAGGTCGGGGGGGAGGGTGGGGAACACTGAAGCTTTCTTT
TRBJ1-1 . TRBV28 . CASEDSRMNTEAFF TGTGCCAGTGAGGACAGCCGCATGAACACTGAAGCTTTCTTT
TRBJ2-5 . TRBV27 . CASSPSHGGELETQYF TGTGCCAGCAGTCCCTCTCATGGGGGCGAGTTGGAGACCCAGTACTTC
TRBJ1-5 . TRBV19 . CASSTGRVQPQHF TGTGCCAGTAGTACTGGCAGGGTCCAGCCCCAGCATTTT